This T cell receptor beta chain originates from a study of blood T cell repertoires in COVID-19. On the study more broadly: From T cells, B-cell-depleted T cells, or PBMCs came the material, which was cDNA or gDNA.

Germline V gives CDR1 SEHNR, CDR2 FQNEAQ (reference sequence). There are 16 residues in the CDR3. Trimming removed 5 bases at V and 6 bases at J, with 17 bases between. Data came from immunoSEQ multiplex PCR; TCRdb stores just in-frame clones and leaves some out. The sample lists under 250,000 clones, around 86% occurring once. Sequencing used PBMCs or T cells enriched from blood (not recorded which). This sequence originates from a man aged 35 to 55 who had recovered from COVID-19. The gene calls are TRBV7-9 and TRBJ1-6, with D possibly being TRBD1 (5 bases). Here the CDR3 reads CASSPRGSGPNSPLHF. The DNA of the CDR3 is TGTGCCAGCAGCCCCCGGGGGTCAGGCCCTAATTCACCCCTCCACTTT.